This T cell receptor beta chain was identified during a study of T cell changes during pregnancy in multiple sclerosis. This CDR3 is built from 14 residues. Germline loops: CDR1 SNHLY, CDR2 FYNNEI. Trimming at V came to 8 bases and at J to 8 bases, leaving 12 bases not matched to a gene. Sequenced by immunoSEQ multiplex PCR; TCRdb stores in-frame clones only, minus some. The repertoire consists of over 55,000 clones, with 80% to 90% occurring once and the leading ten covering under 3%. The sample was peripheral blood, taken in the first trimester of pregnancy. The V and J genes are TRBV2 and TRBJ2-1, with TRBD1 identical over 7 bases. The TCR comes from a female donor with multiple sclerosis, enrolled in a pregnancy study. The DNA for the CDR3 is TGTGCCAGCCGCCGACAGGGCCAAGGTGATGAGCAGTTCTTC. Amino acids: CASRRQGQGDEQFF.